The TCR beta chain described here comes from a study of CD8+ T cells in alopecia areata. Study results and limitations: The study also sequences resident alphabeta T cells of normal skin in scalp samples.

From alopecia areata patients, lesional scalp punch biopsies and peripheral blood were collected. T lymphocytes (CD4+ and CD8+) were sorted from PBMCs. CDR3 length equals 11 residues. Germline CDR1 reads SGHRS; CDR2 reads YFSETQ. V gave up 3 bases and J gave up 2 bases, with 3 bases separating them. This clone was detected only a few times. Its specificity is unknown. RNA extraction and reverse transcription yielded cDNA as sequencing template. Sequenced by immunoSEQ multiplex PCR; TCRdb stores in-frame clones only, minus some. The sample has some 82,000 clones, approximately 50% seen once. This TCR was recovered from a human donor with alopecia areata. This sequence joins TRBV5-1 and TRBJ2-7; D is unclear. Sequencing was performed on NKG2D-high CD8+ T cells sorted from blood. This CDR3 reads CASSSPYEQYF. DNA for the CDR3: TGCGCCAGCAGCTCCCCCTACGAGCAGTACTTC. Full variable domain (rest looked up from reference TRBV5-1 and TRBJ2-7): KAGVTQTPRYLIKTRGQQVTLSCSPISGHRSVSWYQQTPGQGLQFLFEYFSETQRNKGNFPGRFSGRQFSNSRSEMNVSTLELGDSALYLCASSSPYEQYFGPGTRLTVT.